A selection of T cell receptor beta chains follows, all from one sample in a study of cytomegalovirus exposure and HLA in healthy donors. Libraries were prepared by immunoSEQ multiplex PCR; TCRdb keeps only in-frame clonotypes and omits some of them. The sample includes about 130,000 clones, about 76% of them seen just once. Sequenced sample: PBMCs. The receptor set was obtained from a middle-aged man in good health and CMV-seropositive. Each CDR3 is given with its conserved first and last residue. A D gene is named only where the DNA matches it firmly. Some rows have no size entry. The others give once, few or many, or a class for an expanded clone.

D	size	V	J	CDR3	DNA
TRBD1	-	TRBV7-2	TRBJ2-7	CASSAQTGRYEQYF	TGTGCCAGCAGCGCTCAGACAGGGAGATACGAGCAGTACTTC
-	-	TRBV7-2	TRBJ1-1	CASSGGRGRRRSTEAFF	TGTGCCAGCAGCGGAGGGCGGGGCAGGAGGAGATCCACTGAAGCTTTCTTT
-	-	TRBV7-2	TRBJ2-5	CASSLRRGRETQYF	TGTGCCAGCAGCTTAAGGCGAGGAAGGGAGACCCAGTACTTC
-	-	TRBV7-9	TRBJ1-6	CSSSSTRGKYSPLHF	TGTTCCAGCAGCTCAACCAGGGGAAAATATTCACCCCTCCACTTT
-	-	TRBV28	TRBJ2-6	CASSRTGLGGGANVLTF	TGTGCCAGCAGCCGAACAGGGTTGGGTGGTGGGGCCAACGTCCTGACTTTC
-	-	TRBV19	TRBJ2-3	CASSIGRGETDTQYF	TGTGCCAGTAGTATAGGCAGGGGCGAGACAGATACGCAGTATTTT
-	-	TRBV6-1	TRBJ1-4	CASRRESTNEKLFF	TGTGCCAGCAGGAGGGAATCAACTAATGAAAAACTGTTTTTT
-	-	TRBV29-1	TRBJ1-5	CSAEGLAQPQHF	TGCAGCGCGGAGGGGTTGGCACAGCCCCAGCATTTT
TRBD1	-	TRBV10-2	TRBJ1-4	CASIRGLWDEKLFF	TGCGCCAGCATCAGGGGGCTCTGGGATGAAAAACTGTTTTTT
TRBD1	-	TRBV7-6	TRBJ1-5	CASSTMTGVRGSNQPQHF	TGTGCCAGCAGCACGATGACAGGGGTCAGAGGAAGCAATCAGCCCCAGCATTTT
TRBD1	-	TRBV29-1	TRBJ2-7	CSVTDRGRHTF	TGCAGCGTCACCGACAGGGGGCGCCACACCTTC
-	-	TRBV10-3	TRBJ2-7	CATRDTDSYEQYF	TGTGCCACCCGGGACACCGACTCCTACGAGCAGTACTTC
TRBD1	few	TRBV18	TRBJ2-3	CASSPRQGGSTDTQYF	TGTGCCAGCTCACCGCGACAGGGGGGGAGCACAGATACGCAGTATTTT
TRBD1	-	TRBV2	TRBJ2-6	CASRSGTGAFGGANVLTF	TGTGCCAGCAGATCCGGGACAGGGGCATTCGGCGGGGCCAACGTCCTGACTTTC
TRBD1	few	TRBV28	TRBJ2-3	CASSPDRAKSTDTQYF	TGTGCCAGCAGCCCTGACAGGGCCAAAAGCACAGATACGCAGTATTTT
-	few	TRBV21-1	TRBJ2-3	CASSNGHQDTQYF	TGTGCCAGCAGCAACGGACACCAAGATACGCAGTATTTT
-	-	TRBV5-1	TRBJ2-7	CASKVEGSYEQYF	TGCGCCAGCAAGGTCGAGGGCTCCTACGAGCAGTACTTC